The rows below give T cell receptor beta chains drawn from one sample of a study of cytomegalovirus exposure and HLA in healthy donors. Generated by immunoSEQ multiplex PCR, the TCRdb table keeps only in-frame clones and is missing some. In the table there are around 130,000 clones, approximately 75% of which are singletons. The sequencing input was PBMCs. Receptors originate from a woman between 40 and 55 years old in good health and CMV-seropositive. Each CDR3 is given with its conserved first and last residue. A D gene is named only where the DNA matches it firmly. The size field is filled for only some rows; it gives once, few, many or a size class.

>NA|TRBV6-5|TRBJ2-7|NA
TGTGCCAGCGCCGGTCGGGTCGAATTCTACGAGCAGTACTTC
CASAGRVEFYEQYF
>once|TRBV5-8|TRBJ1-2|TRBD1
TGTGCCAGCAGTCAACAGGGGCGCCCCTATGGCTACACCTTC
CASSQQGRPYGYTF
>NA|TRBV5-5|TRBJ2-2|TRBD1
TGTGCCAGCAGCTTGCAGGACAGGGGGAGGCTGGCGAACACCGGGGAGCTGTTTTTT
CASSLQDRGRLANTGELFF
>NA|TRBV7-3|TRBJ2-2|TRBD2
TGTGCCAGTTCTAGCGGGGGGACTGGCACCGGGGAGCTGTTTTTT
CASSSGGTGTGELFF
>NA|TRBV5-1|TRBJ2-5|TRBD2
TGCGCCAGCAGCTTTAGCGGGAAGTACCAAGAGACCCAGTACTTC
CASSFSGKYQETQYF
>NA|TRBV25-1|TRBJ1-2|NA
TGTGCCACCAAGGACAGAGCAAACTATGGCTACACCTTC
CATKDRANYGYTF
>NA|TRBV9|TRBJ2-3|NA
TGTGCCAGCAGCCCCCTTCCGGGGACGCAGTATTTT
CASSPLPGTQYF
>once|TRBV15|TRBJ2-3|TRBD2
TGTGCCACCAGCAGATTAGCGGGAGCAAACACAGATACGCAGTATTTT
CATSRLAGANTDTQYF
>NA|TRBV7-2|TRBJ2-7|NA
TGTGCCAGCAGCCAGACTAGCTACGAGCAGTACTTC
CASSQTSYEQYF
>NA|TRBV19|TRBJ2-5|NA
TGTGCCAGTAGTATGGCGGGGAAAGAGACCCAGTACTTC
CASSMAGKETQYF
>once|TRBV27|TRBJ2-3|TRBD1
TGTGCCAGCAGTGGACCGGGACAGGGAACAGATACGCAGTATTTT
CASSGPGQGTDTQYF
>NA|TRBV28|TRBJ2-2|NA
TGTGCCACGACAAGCCCCGGGGAGCTGTTTTTT
CATTSPGELFF
>NA|TRBV28|TRBJ1-2|NA
TGTGCCAGCAGCCGACAGCTCCGTCCCTCTAACTATGGCTACACCTTC
CASSRQLRPSNYGYTF
>NA|TRBV27|TRBJ1-4|TRBD1
TGTGCCAGCAGTCCAGGACCCGGACAGGGGGCCACTAATGAAAAACTGTTTTTT
CASSPGPGQGATNEKLFF
>NA|TRBV10-3|TRBJ2-5|NA
TGTGCCATCAGTGAAAGAGCGGACGAAGAGACCCAGTACTTC
CAISERADEETQYF
>few|TRBV6-5|TRBJ2-7|TRBD2
TGTGCCAGCCGGACTAGACGGGGCTACGAGCAGTACTTC
CASRTRRGYEQYF
>NA|TRBV6-6|TRBJ2-1|TRBD2
TGTGCCAGCAGTATCGGGACTAGCGGGATGAGTGAGCAGTTCTTC
CASSIGTSGMSEQFF
>NA|TRBV5-1|TRBJ2-4|TRBD1
TGCGCCAGCAGCGGGGGACAGGCTAAAAACATTCAGTACTTC
CASSGGQAKNIQYF
>few|TRBV15|TRBJ2-5|TRBD1
TGTGCCACCAGCAGGCCCCCGGGACAGGCCTTGGAGACCCAGTACTTC
CATSRPPGQALETQYF
>NA|TRBV9|TRBJ2-7|TRBD2
TGTGCCAGCAGCGTAGCGGCGGGAACTAGCGGGATTCCCTACGAGCAGTACTTC
CASSVAAGTSGIPYEQYF
>NA|TRBV6-5|TRBJ2-7|NA
TGTGCCAGCTCGATGGGCAGCGGCTACGAGCAGTACTTC
CASSMGSGYEQYF
>NA|TRBV7-2|TRBJ2-1|NA
TGTGCCAGCACCCCGATGAGGAGCTCCTACAATGAGCAGTTCTTC
CASTPMRSSYNEQFF
>NA|TRBV28|TRBJ1-2|NA
TGTGCCAGCAGTACCCCCACCGGGGGTGCATTTGGCTACACCTTC
CASSTPTGGAFGYTF
>once|TRBV6-1|TRBJ2-7|TRBD1
TGTTCTCATCGGGACAGCGCCTACGAGCAGTACTTC
CSHRDSAYEQYF
>NA|TRBV25-1|TRBJ1-6|NA
TGTGCCAGCACTCCGGGACTCAGCTCCTATAATTCACCCCTCCACTTT
CASTPGLSSYNSPLHF
>once|TRBV30|TRBJ1-1|NA
TGTGCCTGGAGTACTTCGGACAGATTGAACACTGAAGCTTTCTTT
CAWSTSDRLNTEAFF
>NA|TRBV6-1|TRBJ1-1|NA
TGTGCCAGCAGTACCGGGAACACTGAAGCTTTCTTT
CASSTGNTEAFF
>NA|TRBV19|TRBJ2-7|TRBD2
TGTGCCAGTAGTTTCCTAGCGGGAGCTCTAGACGAGCAGTACTTC
CASSFLAGALDEQYF
>NA|TRBV9|TRBJ2-3|TRBD2
TGTGCCAGCAGCGCCGGGGGGGACTCCGTAGATACGCAGTATTTT
CASSAGGDSVDTQYF
>NA|TRBV5-1|TRBJ2-3|TRBD1
TGCGCCAGCAGCCAAGGACAGGGCGGCACAGATACGCAGTATTTT
CASSQGQGGTDTQYF
>NA|TRBV11-2|TRBJ2-7|TRBD2
TGTGCCAGCAGCGCAACTGGAGAGCGGGGAGGAGTCGAGCAGTACTTC
CASSATGERGGVEQYF
>NA|TRBV5-6|TRBJ1-2|TRBD1
TGTGCCAGCGTTAACAGGGGGACTAATGGCTACACCTTC
CASVNRGTNGYTF
>once|TRBV29-1|TRBJ2-7|TRBD1
TGCAGCGCAGTGGACAGGGGGCGCTCCTACGAGCAGTACTTC
CSAVDRGRSYEQYF
>NA|TRBV12-5|TRBJ1-1|TRBD1
TGTGCTAGTGGTTTGGCAGGGGGAAGAGCTTTCTTT
CASGLAGGRAFF
>NA|TRBV28|TRBJ2-7|NA
TGTGCCAGCAGCAACCCGGGACATACCTACGAGCAGTACTTC
CASSNPGHTYEQYF
>NA|TRBV6-1|TRBJ2-1|NA
TGTGCCAGCAGCCCCGCGGTCGAGCAGTTCTTC
CASSPAVEQFF
>NA|TRBV7-9|TRBJ1-1|NA
TGTGCCAGCAGCTTCCCGCAGGGTGGGGTGAACACTGAAGCTTTCTTT
CASSFPQGGVNTEAFF
>NA|TRBV6-1|TRBJ1-2|TRBD1
TGTGCCAGCAGTGAGACAGGGGAGGATGGCTACACCTTC
CASSETGEDGYTF
>NA|TRBV7-6|TRBJ1-1|TRBD1
TGTGCCAGCAGCCTAGGACAGGGCACTGAAGCTTTCTTT
CASSLGQGTEAFF
>NA|TRBV11-1|TRBJ1-1|NA
TGTGCCAGCAGCTTGGGGGCAGTGGGCACTGAAGCTTTCTTT
CASSLGAVGTEAFF
>NA|TRBV9|TRBJ2-5|TRBD1
TGTGCCAGCAGCCTCATGGACAGGGCTCAAGAGACCCAGTACTTC
CASSLMDRAQETQYF
>few|TRBV7-9|TRBJ1-2|TRBD1
TGTGCCAGCAGCTTAGTAGGACAGGGGAGCTATGGCTACACCTTC
CASSLVGQGSYGYTF
>NA|TRBV7-6|TRBJ1-4|NA
TGTGCCAGCAGCCCCGGGGGGCCATTGGCTAATGAAAAACTGTTTTTT
CASSPGGPLANEKLFF
>NA|TRBV19|TRBJ2-6|NA
TGTGCCAGCCAGGACAGCTCTGGGGCCAACGTCCTGACTTTC
CASQDSSGANVLTF
>NA|TRBV19|TRBJ1-2|NA
TGTGCCAGTAGTATGGAAGGGGCTCGCTATGGCTACACCTTC
CASSMEGARYGYTF
>NA|TRBV27|TRBJ2-3|TRBD2
TGTGCCAGCCTTCGAAGCGGGAGGGGGGATACGCAGTATTTT
CASLRSGRGDTQYF
>NA|TRBV6-5|TRBJ1-1|NA
TGTGCCAGCAGGAGGGAAGCAATGAACACTGAAGCTTTCTTT
CASRREAMNTEAFF